This T cell receptor beta chain was documented in a study of blood T cell repertoires in COVID-19. Study-wide background: Collection of acute and convalescent COVID-19 samples took place in the United States, Italy and Spain. T cells, B-cell-depleted T cells, or PBMCs supplied cDNA or gDNA.

The V gene lost 7 bases and the J gene lost 7 bases, with 13 bases spanning the gap. The germline V gene has CDR1 SNHLY and CDR2 FYNNEI. The CDR3 length is 12 residues. Measured with immunoSEQ multiplex PCR; TCRdb has only the in-frame clones, and not every one. The data contain 45,000 to 60,000 clones, about 87% of them singletons. This clonotype originated in a human donor with active COVID-19. The donor label of this sample is uncertain. Sequenced: peripheral blood. The gene calls are TRBV2 and TRBJ1-2, with a weak D call TRBD1 (5 bases). The CDR3 protein is CASNARQGGYTF. In DNA form, the CDR3 reads TGTGCCAGCAATGCCAGGCAGGGTGGCTACACCTTC.